This T cell receptor beta chain came from a study of cytomegalovirus exposure and HLA in healthy donors. Study-wide results and caveats: The authors listed about 170 TCR beta chains as cytomegalovirus-associated.

Notes on this clone: Its antigen is as yet unknown.

CDR3 length equals 14 residues. The germline CDR1 and CDR2 sequences are SGHDT and YYEEEE. Trimming removed 0 bases at V and 4 bases at J, with 7 bases between. The PCR ran on 60 Vbeta and 13 Jbeta primers. Libraries were prepared by immunoSEQ multiplex PCR; TCRdb keeps only in-frame clonotypes and omits some of them. The sample shows 80,000 or so clones, roughly 64% of them seen only once. This sequence was found in a man younger than 45 in good health and CMV-seropositive. Sequencing was performed on PBMCs. The chain carries TRBV5-6 and TRBJ2-2; D uncertain. The CDR3 DNA reads as TGTGCCAGCAGCTTGGCAGTTTTCACCGGGGAGCTGTTTTTT. Translation gives CASSLAVFTGELFF.